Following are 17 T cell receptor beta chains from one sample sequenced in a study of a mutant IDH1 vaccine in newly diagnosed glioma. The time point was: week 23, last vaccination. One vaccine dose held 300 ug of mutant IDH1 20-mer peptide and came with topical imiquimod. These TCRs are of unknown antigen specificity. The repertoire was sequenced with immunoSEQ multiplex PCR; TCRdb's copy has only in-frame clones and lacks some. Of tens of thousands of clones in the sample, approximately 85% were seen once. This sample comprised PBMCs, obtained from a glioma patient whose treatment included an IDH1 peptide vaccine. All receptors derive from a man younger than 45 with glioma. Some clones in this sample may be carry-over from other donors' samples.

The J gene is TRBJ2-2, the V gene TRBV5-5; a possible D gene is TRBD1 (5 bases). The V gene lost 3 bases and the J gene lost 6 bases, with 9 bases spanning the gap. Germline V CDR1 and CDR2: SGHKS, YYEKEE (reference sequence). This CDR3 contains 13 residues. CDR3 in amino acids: CASSSRGPGELFF. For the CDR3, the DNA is TGTGCCAGCAGCTCAAGGGGCCCCGGGGAGCTGTTTTTT.

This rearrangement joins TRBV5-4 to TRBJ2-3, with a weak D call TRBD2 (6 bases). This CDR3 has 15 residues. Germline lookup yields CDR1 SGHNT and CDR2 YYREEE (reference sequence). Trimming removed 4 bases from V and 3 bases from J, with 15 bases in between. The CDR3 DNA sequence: TGTGCCAGCAGCCAAGGAGGGACGAGAACAGATACGCAGTATTTT. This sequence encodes CASSQGGTRTDTQYF.

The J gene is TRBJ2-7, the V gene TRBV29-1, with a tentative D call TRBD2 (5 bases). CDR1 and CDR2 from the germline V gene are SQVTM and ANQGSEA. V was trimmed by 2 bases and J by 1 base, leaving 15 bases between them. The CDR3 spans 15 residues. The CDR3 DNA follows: TGCAGCGTTGAACGACACCGGGGATTGTCCTACGAGCAGTACTTC. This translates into CSVERHRGLSYEQYF.

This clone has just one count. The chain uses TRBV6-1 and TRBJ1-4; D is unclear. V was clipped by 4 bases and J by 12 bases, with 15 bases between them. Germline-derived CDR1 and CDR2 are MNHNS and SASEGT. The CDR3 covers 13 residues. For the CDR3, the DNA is TGTGCCAGCAGTGGGACCCTCGCAATTCAACTGTTTTTT. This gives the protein CASSGTLAIQLFF.

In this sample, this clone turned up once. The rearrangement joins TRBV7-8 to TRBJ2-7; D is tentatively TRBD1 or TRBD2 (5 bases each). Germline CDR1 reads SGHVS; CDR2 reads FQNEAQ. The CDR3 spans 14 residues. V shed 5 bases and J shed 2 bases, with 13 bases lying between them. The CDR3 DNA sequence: TGTGCCAGCAGCCGGATCGGGACCGCCTACGAGCAGTACTTC. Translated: CASSRIGTAYEQYF.

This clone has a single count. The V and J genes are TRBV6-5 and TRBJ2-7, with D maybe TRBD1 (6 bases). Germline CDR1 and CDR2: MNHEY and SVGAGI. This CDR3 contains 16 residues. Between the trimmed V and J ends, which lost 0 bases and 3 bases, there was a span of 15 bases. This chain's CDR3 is CASSYSTGHRFYEQYF. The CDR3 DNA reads TGTGCCAGCAGTTACTCGACGGGACATCGGTTCTACGAGCAGTACTTC.

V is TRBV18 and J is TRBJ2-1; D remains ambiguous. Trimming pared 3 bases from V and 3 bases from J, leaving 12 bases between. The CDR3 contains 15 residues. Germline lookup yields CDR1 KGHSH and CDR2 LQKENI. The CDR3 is CASSPGIGRYNEQFF. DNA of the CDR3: TGTGCCAGCTCACCCGGTATTGGTCGCTACAATGAGCAGTTCTTC.

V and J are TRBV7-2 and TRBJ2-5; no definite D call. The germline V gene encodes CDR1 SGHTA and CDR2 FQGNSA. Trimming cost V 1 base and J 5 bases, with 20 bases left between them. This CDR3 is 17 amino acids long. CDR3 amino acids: CASSLVGKGIGVETQYF. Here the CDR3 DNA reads TGTGCCAGCAGCTTAGTAGGGAAAGGGATTGGAGTGGAGACCCAGTACTTC.

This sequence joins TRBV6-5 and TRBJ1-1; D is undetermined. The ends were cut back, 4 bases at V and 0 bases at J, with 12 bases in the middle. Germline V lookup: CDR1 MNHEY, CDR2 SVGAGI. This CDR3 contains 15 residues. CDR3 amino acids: CASSSLTRVNTEAFF. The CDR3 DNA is TGTGCCAGCAGTTCCCTGACACGGGTGAACACTGAAGCTTTCTTT.

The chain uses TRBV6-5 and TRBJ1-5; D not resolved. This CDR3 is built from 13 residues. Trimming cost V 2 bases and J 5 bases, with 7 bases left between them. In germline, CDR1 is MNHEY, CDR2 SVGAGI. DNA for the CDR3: TGTGCCAGCAGTTACCGGCTCGATCAGCCCCAGCATTTT. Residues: CASSYRLDQPQHF.

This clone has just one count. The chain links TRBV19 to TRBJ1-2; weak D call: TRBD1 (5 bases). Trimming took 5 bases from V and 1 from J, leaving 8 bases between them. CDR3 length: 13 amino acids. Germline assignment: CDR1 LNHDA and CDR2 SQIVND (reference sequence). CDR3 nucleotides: TGTGCCAGTAGTGAACAGGTTAACTATGGCTACACCTTC. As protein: CASSEQVNYGYTF. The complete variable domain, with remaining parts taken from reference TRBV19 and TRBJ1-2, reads DGGITQSPKYLFRKEGQNVTLSCEQNLNHDAMYWYRQDPGQGLRLIYYSQIVNDFQKGDIAEGYSVSREKKESFPLTVTSAQKNPTAFYLCASSEQVNYGYTFGSGTRLTVV.

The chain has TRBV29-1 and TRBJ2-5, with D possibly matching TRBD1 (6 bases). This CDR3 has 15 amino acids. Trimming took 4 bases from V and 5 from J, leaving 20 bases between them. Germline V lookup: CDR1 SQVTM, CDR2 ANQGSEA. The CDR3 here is CSVVGTPTGWETQYF. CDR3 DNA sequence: TGCAGCGTTGTGGGGACCCCGACAGGCTGGGAGACCCAGTACTTC.

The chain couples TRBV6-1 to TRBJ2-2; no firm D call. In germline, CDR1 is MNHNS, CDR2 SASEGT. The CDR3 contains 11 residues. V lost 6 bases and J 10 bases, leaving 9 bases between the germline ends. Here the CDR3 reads CASSPLLELFF. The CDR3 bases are TGTGCCAGCAGCCCCCTTTTGGAGCTGTTTTTT.

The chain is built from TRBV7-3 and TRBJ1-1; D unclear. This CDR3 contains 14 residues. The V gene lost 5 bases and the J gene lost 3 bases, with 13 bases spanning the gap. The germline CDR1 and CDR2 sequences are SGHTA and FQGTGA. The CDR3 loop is CASSPTGGDTEAFF. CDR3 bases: TGTGCCAGCAGCCCGACGGGCGGAGACACTGAAGCTTTCTTT.

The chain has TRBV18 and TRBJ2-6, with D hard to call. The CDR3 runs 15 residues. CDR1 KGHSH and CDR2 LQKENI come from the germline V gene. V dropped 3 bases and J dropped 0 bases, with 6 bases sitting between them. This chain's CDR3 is CASSPQDSGANVLTF. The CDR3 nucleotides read TGTGCCAGCTCACCTCAGGACTCTGGGGCCAACGTCCTGACTTTC.

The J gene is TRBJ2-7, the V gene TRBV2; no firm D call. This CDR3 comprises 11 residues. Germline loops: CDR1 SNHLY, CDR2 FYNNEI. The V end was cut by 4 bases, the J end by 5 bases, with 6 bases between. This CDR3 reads CASSVTDEQYF. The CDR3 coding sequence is TGTGCCAGCAGTGTCACGGACGAGCAGTACTTC. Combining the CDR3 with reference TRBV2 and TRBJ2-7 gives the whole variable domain EPEVTQTPSHQVTQMGQEVILRCVPISNHLYFYWYRQILGQKVEFLVSFYNNEISEKSEIFDDQFSVERPDGSNFTLKIRSTKLEDSAMYFCASSVTDEQYFGPGTRLTVT.

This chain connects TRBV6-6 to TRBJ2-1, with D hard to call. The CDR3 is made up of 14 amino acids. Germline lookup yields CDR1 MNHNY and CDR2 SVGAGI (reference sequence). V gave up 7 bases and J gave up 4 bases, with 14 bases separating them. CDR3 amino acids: CASKHATPYNEQFF. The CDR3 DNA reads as TGTGCCAGCAAGCATGCTACCCCATACAATGAGCAGTTCTTC.